Shown below are 25 T cell receptor beta chains from a single sample sequenced in a study of T cells after yellow fever vaccination. TCRdb fed the 5' RACE reads into MiXCR, producing one record per CDR3 protein. Of over 100,000 distinct CDR3 sequences listed, around 8.6% are singletons. The sample consisted of CD8+ T cells sorted from PBMCs, taken 45 days after the yellow fever booster vaccination. The origin of the receptors is a man aged 25 to 40 who received the YFV17D yellow fever vaccine.

This clonotype was seen at least ten times. The chain uses TRBV5-6 and TRBJ1-5; D is uncertain. The CDR3 contains 12 residues. The germline V gene encodes CDR1 SGHDT and CDR2 YYEEEE. The V end lost 3 bases, the J end lost 12 bases, and 13 bases lay between the germline ends. CDR3 in DNA: TGTGCCAGCAGCTCGGGGTCTGTAGACCAGCATTTT. It translates to CASSSGSVDQHF.

Notes on this clonotype: This may arise from a read error, as a much more abundant clone is one base away. The V gene is TRBV27, the J gene TRBJ1-1; TRBD1 might be the D (5 bases). The germline V gene encodes CDR1 MNHEY and CDR2 SMNVEV (reference sequence). The CDR3 contains 13 residues. V was clipped by 0 bases and J by 4 bases, with 6 bases between them. The CDR3 protein is CASSLSRGTEAFF. The DNA of the CDR3 is TGTGCCAGCAGTTTATCAAGGGGCACTGAAGCTTTCTTT.

The genes are TRBV28 and TRBJ1-2; D not certain. Germline CDR1 and CDR2: MDHEN and SYDVKM. V shed 2 bases and J shed 1 base, with 11 bases lying between them. The CDR3 loop spans 15 amino acids. The CDR3 is CASSLRQLLNYGYTF. The CDR3 nucleotides read TGTGCCAGCAGTTTAAGGCAGCTTCTTAACTATGGCTACACCTTC.

This clonotype came up a few times. The chain joins TRBV5-5 to TRBJ2-1; 12 bases agree with TRBD2. This CDR3 has 16 residues. CDR1 and CDR2 (germline): SGHKS, YYEKEE (reference sequence). Trimming removed 4 bases from V and 4 bases from J; junction bases left unmatched: 6. CDR3 in DNA: TGTGCCAGCAGCCCACACGGACTAGCGGGGTACAATGAGCAGTTCTTC. Translation: CASSPHGLAGYNEQFF.

The chain has TRBV28 and TRBJ2-7, with TRBD2 matching over 9 bases. The CDR3 totals 15 residues. Germline trimming cut 6 bases from V and 3 bases from J; bases unmatched to any gene: 9. Germline V gene data show CDR1 as MDHEN and CDR2 as SYDVKM. The CDR3 DNA follows: TGTGCCAGCAGCATAGCGGGAGTAAGGGGCTACGAGCAGTACTTC. Residues: CASSIAGVRGYEQYF.

This clonotype has at least ten counts. The V and J genes are TRBV6-2 or TRBV6-3 and TRBJ2-5; the D gene is possibly TRBD1 (6 bases). The CDR3 totals 13 residues. CDR1 and CDR2 (germline): MNHEY, SVGEGT. Trimming took 2 bases from V and 5 from J, leaving 9 bases between them. The CDR3 here is CASSYTGFETQYF. The DNA for the CDR3 is TGTGCCAGCAGTTACACAGGGTTTGAGACCCAGTACTTC.

This clonotype has just a few counts. The rearrangement joins TRBV4-1 to TRBJ1-4, with D unclear. The V end lost 0 bases, the J end lost 2 bases, and 13 bases lay between the germline ends. The CDR3 sequence is 17 residues long. Germline loops: CDR1 MGHRA, CDR2 YSYEKL. The CDR3 coding sequence is TGCGCCAGCAGCCAAGATGGTGAGCTCCCGACTAATGAAAAACTGTTTTTT. It is translated as CASSQDGELPTNEKLFF.

CDR3 nucleotides: TGTGCCAGCAGCTTCCTTTCGGGGTATGGCTACACCTTC. It specifies CASSFLSGYGYTF. V is TRBV7-2 and J is TRBJ1-2; D unresolved. Germline-derived CDR1 and CDR2 are SGHTA and FQGNSA. Trimming removed 3 bases from V and 5 bases from J, with 10 bases in between. This CDR3 region has 13 residues. The entire variable domain, with the rest obtained from reference TRBV7-2 and TRBJ1-2, is as follows: GAGVSQSPSNKVTEKGKDVELRCDPISGHTALYWYRQSLGQGLEFLIYFQGNSAPDKSGLPSDRFSAERTGGSVSTLTIQRTQQEDSAVYLCASSFLSGYGYTFGSGTRLTVV.

This sequence joins TRBV19 and TRBJ2-1, with a weak D call TRBD2 (6 bases). The V and J ends lost 1 base and 8 bases respectively, with 9 bases between them. The CDR3 is 13 amino acids. Germline V gene data show CDR1 as LNHDA and CDR2 as SQIVND (reference sequence). CDR3: CASSIATRHEQFF. CDR3 sequence (DNA): TGTGCCAGTAGTATAGCGACTAGACATGAGCAGTTCTTC.

This clonotype occurred many times. The rearrangement joins TRBV20-1 to TRBJ2-7, with TRBD2 matching over 9 bases. Trimming took 2 bases from V and 3 from J; bases not matched to a gene: 5. CDR3 length: 14 residues. CDR1 is DFQATT and CDR2 is SNEGSKA in the germline V gene (reference sequence). CDR3 in DNA: TGCAGTGCTAGATCTCTAGCGGGACGCTACGAGCAGTACTTC. It specifies CSARSLAGRYEQYF.

This clonotype was picked up many times. The V call is TRBV20-1, the J call TRBJ1-1; D unresolved. The CDR3 spans 13 residues. The ends were cut back, 0 bases at V and 4 bases at J, with 9 bases in the middle. From germline, CDR1 is DFQATT and CDR2 SNEGSKA (reference sequence). The CDR3 nucleotides are TGCAGTGCTAGAGATTTACAGCCCACTGAAGCTTTCTTT. This sequence encodes CSARDLQPTEAFF.

This clonotype appeared many times. This chain connects TRBV5-1 to TRBJ2-1; D remains ambiguous. This CDR3 has 12 amino acids. The V gene lost 0 bases and the J gene lost 10 bases, with 8 bases spanning the gap. Per the germline V gene, CDR1 is SGHRS and CDR2 is YFSETQ. CDR3 amino acids: CASSLGLHEQFF. CDR3 nucleotides: TGCGCCAGCAGCTTGGGTCTTCACGAGCAGTTCTTC.

The table lists this clonotype with many counts. The rearrangement joins TRBV4-2 to TRBJ2-5, with TRBD2 as a possible D gene (6 bases). Germline V gene lookup returns CDR1 LGHNA and CDR2 YNFKEQ. V was cut by 0 bases and J by 1 base, with 12 bases left in between. The CDR3 is 16 amino acids. The DNA for the CDR3 is TGTGCCAGCAGCCAAGAGGGGGTCGGGAGCCAAGAGACCCAGTACTTC. Translation gives CASSQEGVGSQETQYF.

This clonotype was seen at least ten times. The rearrangement joins TRBV20-1 to TRBJ2-1; 8 nucleotides agree with TRBD2. Looked up from germline, CDR1 is DFQATT and CDR2 is SNEGSKA (reference sequence). The CDR3 runs to 14 residues. The J segment lost 4 bases and the V segment lost 1 base, leaving 3 bases of the junction unmatched. CDR3 region: CSARGREAYNEQFF. The CDR3 DNA is TGCAGTGCTAGAGGGCGGGAGGCGTACAATGAGCAGTTCTTC.

This clonotype was recorded at least ten times. The chain employs TRBV27 and TRBJ2-7; D ambiguous. CDR1 and CDR2 (germline): MNHEY, SMNVEV (reference sequence). The CDR3 spans 13 residues. V was clipped by 0 bases and J by 4 bases, with 7 bases between them. The CDR3 nucleotides read TGTGCCAGCAGTTTATCGGTGGGGTACGAGCAGTACTTC. Translated: CASSLSVGYEQYF.

This clonotype was found a few times. This sequence joins TRBV29-1 and TRBJ2-3; D unresolved. Germline V CDR1 and CDR2: SQVTM, ANQGSEA. Trimming shortened V by 5 bases and J by 0 bases, and 6 bases separated the two germline ends. The CDR3 spans 12 residues. In DNA, the CDR3 is TGCAGCGTTACCGATAGCACAGATACGCAGTATTTT. It encodes CSVTDSTDTQYF.

This clonotype was seen a handful of times. The V and J genes are TRBV30 and TRBJ2-5; a weak D match, TRBD1 (5 bases). Looked up from germline, CDR1 is GTSNPN and CDR2 is SVGIG (reference sequence). The CDR3 is made up of 14 amino acids. V lost 3 bases and J 4 bases, leaving 15 bases between the germline ends. The CDR3 nucleotides read TGTGCCTGGAGAGGCAAAGGGGAAGGAGAGACCCAGTACTTC. Its translation is CAWRGKGEGETQYF.

This clonotype occurred many times. The chain carries TRBV7-9 and TRBJ2-7; TRBD1 might be the D (5 bases). Trimming removed 4 bases at V and 5 bases at J, with 9 bases between. CDR1 and CDR2 from the germline V gene are SEHNR and FQNEAQ (reference sequence). The CDR3 consists of 12 residues. The CDR3 sequence is CASSSRVHEQYF. The DNA for the CDR3 is TGTGCCAGCAGCTCCAGGGTCCACGAGCAGTACTTC.

This clonotype has ten or more counts. This chain links TRBV7-8 with TRBJ2-3; 7 bases map to TRBD2. The CDR3 loop spans 15 amino acids. Trimming at V came to 10 bases and at J to 0 bases, leaving 10 bases not matched to a gene. Germline V gene lookup returns CDR1 SGHVS and CDR2 FQNEAQ. The CDR3 loop reads CATSGGRASTDTQYF. The CDR3 DNA reads as TGTGCCACCTCCGGCGGGAGAGCTAGCACAGATACGCAGTATTTT.

This clonotype occurred many times. Written as DNA, the CDR3 is TGTGCCAGCAGTATCTCTAATGAGGGGAACATTCAGTACTTC. This codes for CASSISNEGNIQYF. This chain uses TRBV12-3 or TRBV12-4 with TRBJ2-4, with D possibly called TRBD1 or TRBD2 (5 bases each). Trimming pared 5 bases from V and 7 bases from J, leaving 15 bases between. The CDR3 is 14 amino acids.

The rearrangement joins TRBV27 to TRBJ2-6; D remains unclear. V was pared by 6 bases and J by 0 bases, with 3 bases between. Looked up from germline, CDR1 is MNHEY and CDR2 is SMNVEV (reference sequence). This CDR3 has 13 residues. The DNA for the CDR3 is TGTGCCAGCAGCGGCTCTGGGGCCAACGTCCTGACTTTC. It yields the protein CASSGSGANVLTF.

In DNA, the CDR3 is TGCAGCGTATATAGGGGTTATGGCTACACCTTC. It specifies CSVYRGYGYTF. The chain recombines TRBV29-1 with TRBJ1-2, with a weak D call TRBD1 (5 bases). CDR3 size: 11 residues. Germline CDR1 reads SQVTM; CDR2 reads ANQGSEA. With 6 bases removed from V and 5 bases from J, the gap between germline ends came to 10 bases.

This clonotype turned up a few times. V and J are TRBV7-6 and TRBJ2-2, with a tentative D call TRBD2 (5 bases). V lost 5 bases to trimming and J lost 5 bases, with 18 bases between them. The length of the CDR3 is 16 residues. Germline CDR1 and CDR2: SGHVS and FNYEAQ. This CDR3 reads CASSTAEGGRTGELFF. The CDR3 DNA sequence: TGTGCCAGCAGCACGGCCGAAGGAGGAAGGACCGGGGAGCTGTTTTTT.

V usage is TRBV7-9 and J usage is TRBJ2-5; 10 nucleotides match TRBD1. Per germline, CDR1 SEHNR and CDR2 FQNEAQ (reference sequence). The CDR3 totals 15 residues. With V trimmed by 8 bases and J by 4 bases, 10 bases remained unmatched. CDR3 DNA sequence: TGTGCCAGCTCCCCTCCGGGACAGGGGAGAGAGACCCAGTACTTC. Amino acids: CASSPPGQGRETQYF.

This clonotype was seen more than once but under ten times. The V and J genes are TRBV5-5 and TRBJ1-5; 10 bases match TRBD1. Germline V CDR1 and CDR2: SGHKS, YYEKEE (reference sequence). The CDR3 has 15 residues. Trimming removed 3 bases from V and 6 bases from J; junction bases left unmatched: 6. The CDR3: CASSWDRGGGQPQHF. The CDR3 DNA is TGTGCCAGCAGCTGGGACAGGGGAGGAGGTCAGCCCCAGCATTTT. The full variable domain, with the rest looked up from reference TRBV5-5 and TRBJ1-5, is DAGVTQSPTHLIKTRGQQVTLRCSPISGHKSVSWYQQVLGQGPQFIFQYYEKEERGRGNFPDRFSARQFPNYSSELNVNALLLGDSALYLCASSWDRGGGQPQHFGDGTRLSIL.